What follows are 27 T cell receptor beta chains derived from one specimen sequenced in a study of identical twins. TCRdb fed the 5' RACE reads into MiXCR, producing one record per CDR3 protein. The repertoire consists of approximately 690,000 distinct CDR3 sequences, with around 6% occurring once and the leading ten covering 1.5% to 2%. Sequencing used naive T cells sorted from blood. Source of these receptors: a man aged 18 to 30 in good health.

This clonotype was seen at least ten times. The CDR3 DNA sequence: TGTGCCAGCAGTCCGACAGAGGGCTATGGCTACACCTTC. Translated, it gives CASSPTEGYGYTF. The chain couples TRBV12-3 or TRBV12-4 to TRBJ1-2; tentative D call: TRBD1 (5 bases). The V end was cut by 5 bases, the J end by 4 bases, with 11 bases between. The CDR3 runs to 13 residues.

This clonotype was seen a handful of times. This chain uses TRBV7-8 with TRBJ2-1; TRBD2 matches 11 bases. Germline V gives CDR1 SGHVS, CDR2 FQNEAQ. The CDR3 totals 19 residues. Trimming at V came to 5 bases and at J to 7 bases, leaving 19 bases not matched to a gene. CDR3 sequence reads: CASSVSGRANVIPGNEQFF. The CDR3, as DNA: TGTGCCAGCAGCGTTAGCGGGAGGGCCAACGTTATTCCGGGGAATGAGCAGTTCTTC.

The table lists this clonotype with many counts. The V gene is TRBV27, the J gene TRBJ2-4, with D unresolved. With 4 bases removed from V and 0 bases from J, the gap between germline ends came to 7 bases. Per the germline V gene, CDR1 is MNHEY and CDR2 is SMNVEV (reference sequence). There are 14 residues in the CDR3. This chain's CDR3 is CASSSPLAKNIQYF. CDR3 in DNA: TGTGCCAGCAGTTCTCCTTTAGCCAAAAACATTCAGTACTTC.

This clonotype was seen at least ten times. This chain links TRBV4-1 with TRBJ2-3, with TRBD2 identical over 9 bases. Germline V gives CDR1 MGHRA, CDR2 YSYEKL. V lost 4 bases, J lost 6 bases, and 8 bases stayed unmatched. The CDR3 extends over 15 amino acids. This chain's CDR3 is CASSPDRTSVDTQYF. In nucleotides, the CDR3 is TGCGCCAGCAGCCCCGATAGGACTAGCGTCGATACGCAGTATTTT.

The sample holds many counts of this clonotype. V usage is TRBV20-1 and J usage is TRBJ2-1; 8 nucleotides agree with TRBD2. Per germline, CDR1 DFQATT and CDR2 SNEGSKA (reference sequence). The CDR3 contains 17 residues. Trimming cost V 0 bases and J 0 bases; bases outside gene matches: 7. This CDR3 reads CSARDIEGLVSYNEQFF. The CDR3 DNA sequence: TGCAGTGCTAGAGATATAGAGGGACTAGTCTCCTACAATGAGCAGTTCTTC.

This clonotype showed up many times. This chain links TRBV6-1 with TRBJ2-7; D perhaps matches TRBD1 (6 bases). In germline, CDR1 is MNHNS, CDR2 SASEGT. There are 12 residues in the CDR3. Trimming pared 6 bases from V and 3 bases from J, leaving 9 bases between. CDR3 sequence (DNA): TGTGCCAGCAGGCGGACAGACTACGAGCAGTACGTC. This gives the protein CASRRTDYEQYV.

Notes on this clonotype: It may be a read error: a sequence one base away is much more abundant. This rearrangement joins TRBV5-1 to TRBJ2-2; 9 nucleotides agree with TRBD2. The CDR3 runs to 17 residues. The germline V gene has CDR1 SGHRS and CDR2 YFSETQ. The CDR3 spells CAGSFLAGDHSTGELFF. DNA for the CDR3: TGCGCCGGCAGCTTTTTAGCGGGAGATCACAGCACCGGGGAGCTGTTTTTT.

This clonotype was seen more than once but under ten times. The chain joins TRBV28 to TRBJ1-5, with D perhaps matching TRBD1 (5 bases). V lost 5 bases and J lost 2, with 16 bases in between. CDR1 MDHEN and CDR2 SYDVKM come from the germline V gene. The CDR3 runs to 16 residues. The CDR3 coding sequence is TGTGCCAGCAGTCCCTGGAGAGGGGCCGGCAATCAGCCCCAGCATTTT. Translating gives CASSPWRGAGNQPQHF. The whole variable domain, filled in from reference TRBV28 and TRBJ1-5, reads DVKVTQSSRYLVKRTGEKVFLECVQDMDHENMFWYRQDPGLGLRLIYFSYDVKMKEKGDIPEGYSVSREKKERFSLILESASTNQTSMYLCASSPWRGAGNQPQHFGDGTRLSIL.

This clonotype was seen a handful of times. The chain links TRBV29-1 to TRBJ2-5, with TRBD1 identical over 9 bases. The length of the CDR3 is 19 residues. The junction had 27 bases not matched to a gene; V was cut back by 8 bases and J by 5 bases. Per germline, CDR1 SQVTM and CDR2 ANQGSEA. The CDR3 here is CSHPRPPGPGQGIVETQYF. CDR3 coding DNA: TGCAGCCACCCCCGGCCCCCGGGACCGGGACAGGGAATCGTGGAGACCCAGTACTTC.

CDR3 nucleotide sequence: TGCGCCAGCAGCCCTGATTCAGCTTCCTACGAGCAGTACGTC. This gives the protein CASSPDSASYEQYV. V gene TRBV5-1 combines with J gene TRBJ2-7; D unclear. The CDR3 extends over 14 amino acids. Germline V lookup: CDR1 SGHRS, CDR2 YFSETQ. Trimming removed 4 bases at V and 1 base at J, with 12 bases between.

The chain recombines TRBV5-1 with TRBJ1-2; 7 nucleotides align to TRBD1. The CDR3 is made up of 15 amino acids. Germline-derived CDR1 and CDR2 are SGHRS and YFSETQ. With 0 bases clipped from V and 2 bases from J, the junction kept 4 bases outside the gene matches. The CDR3 bases are TGCGCCAGCAGCTTGGCCCAGGGGGAGAACTATGGCTACACCTTC. This sequence encodes CASSLAQGENYGYTF.

The gene calls are TRBV12-3 or TRBV12-4 and TRBJ2-1, with 14 nucleotides matching TRBD2. The CDR3 totals 19 residues. V lost 5 bases and J lost 0; bases outside the gene matches: 9. DNA for the CDR3: TGTGCCAGCAGTACCGGGACTAGCGGGAGAATGGGCTCCTACAATGAGCAGTTCTTC. Its protein product is CASSTGTSGRMGSYNEQFF.

Ten or more counts support this clonotype. The J gene is TRBJ2-2, the V gene TRBV28; D may be TRBD2 (6 bases). The CDR3 is 14 amino acids. V lost 7 bases and J 2 bases, leaving 11 bases between the germline ends. Germline V gene data show CDR1 as MDHEN and CDR2 as SYDVKM. The CDR3 DNA sequence: TGTGCCAGCATCGGGACTGCCAACACCGGGGAGCTGTTTTTT. It translates to CASIGTANTGELFF.

This clonotype appeared many times. The rearrangement joins TRBV10-3 to TRBJ2-1; D ambiguous. CDR1 and CDR2 (germline): ENHRY, SYGVKD. The CDR3 spans 12 residues. The germline V and J ends were trimmed by 2 bases and 11 bases, with 10 bases remaining between them. This chain's CDR3 is CAISERVEKQFF. The CDR3 DNA reads TGTGCCATCAGTGAGAGGGTGGAAAAGCAGTTCTTC.

As concerns this clonotype: At one of its ends the junction is not consistent with the germline gene, which may arise from a read error. The chain uses TRBV5-1 and TRBJ2-5, with D possibly matching TRBD2 (6 bases). Germline loops: CDR1 SGHRS, CDR2 YFSETQ. The CDR3 runs 13 residues. The CDR3: CASRLEGRETQYF. As DNA, the CDR3 is TGCGCCAGCAGGTTGGAGGGCCGGGAGACCCAGTACTTC.

There are a few counts of this clonotype. The gene calls are TRBV3-1 and TRBJ2-5; 12 positions agree with TRBD2. There are 15 residues in the CDR3. J lost 5 bases, V lost 3 bases, and 4 bases had no gene match. CDR1 is LGHDT, CDR2 YNNKEL, per germline (reference sequence). The CDR3 protein is CASSHTGTSGETQYF. The DNA of the CDR3 is TGTGCCAGCAGCCATACCGGGACTAGCGGGGAGACCCAGTACTTC.

J is TRBJ1-5 and V is TRBV20-1; a possible D gene is TRBD1 (5 bases). V was trimmed by 3 bases and J by 4 bases, leaving 7 bases between them. Germline-derived CDR1 and CDR2 are DFQATT and SNEGSKA (reference sequence). CDR3 length: 12 residues. The CDR3 protein is CSARRQNQPQHF. Written as DNA, the CDR3 is TGCAGTGCTAGGAGACAGAATCAGCCCCAGCATTTT.

The chain is built from TRBV6-2 or TRBV6-3 and TRBJ2-1; D is ambiguous. Germline CDR1 and CDR2: MNHEY and SVGEGT. Trimming removed 6 bases at V and 2 bases at J, with 14 bases between. The CDR3 runs 15 residues. The CDR3 DNA is TGTGCCAGCAGCCCGGCTGGGGTGGCCTACAATGAGCAGTTCTTC. This encodes CASSPAGVAYNEQFF.

J is TRBJ2-2 and V is TRBV5-1; D uncertain. The CDR3 covers 16 residues. Germline CDR1 is SGHRS and CDR2 is YFSETQ. Between the trimmed V and J ends, which lost 0 bases and 0 bases, there was a span of 9 bases. The CDR3 DNA is TGCGCCAGCAGCTTGGCGACACACACGAACACCGGGGAGCTGTTTTTT. It encodes CASSLATHTNTGELFF. The full variable domain, rest sourced from reference TRBV5-1 and TRBJ2-2, is KAGVTQTPRYLIKTRGQQVTLSCSPISGHRSVSWYQQTPGQGLQFLFEYFSETQRNKGNFPGRFSGRQFSNSRSEMNVSTLELGDSALYLCASSLATHTNTGELFFGEGSRLTVL.

The J gene is TRBJ2-1, the V gene TRBV3-1; TRBD2 agrees at 9 bases. J was trimmed by 9 bases and V by 1 base; bases with no gene match: 7. CDR1 is LGHDT and CDR2 is YNNKEL in the germline V gene (reference sequence). The CDR3 runs to 15 residues. The CDR3 reads CASSQVGGAGGEQFF. The CDR3 region has the DNA TGTGCCAGCAGCCAAGTTGGGGGAGCGGGGGGTGAGCAGTTCTTC.

The table lists this clonotype with many counts. The chain couples TRBV12-3 or TRBV12-4 to TRBJ1-5, with D unresolved. Between the trimmed V and J ends, which lost 6 bases and 1 base, there was a span of 13 bases. CDR3 size: 15 residues. The CDR3 region has the DNA TGTGCCAGCAGCCAAGAGGGCCTCAGCAATCAGCCCCAGCATTTT. Protein product: CASSQEGLSNQPQHF.

This clonotype was picked up many times. This chain connects TRBV24-1 to TRBJ2-2, with D unclear. Germline V gene lookup returns CDR1 KGHDR and CDR2 SFDVKD. This CDR3 comprises 12 residues. The V end lost 1 base, the J end lost 7 bases, and 3 bases lay between the germline ends. CDR3 sequence (DNA): TGTGCCACCAGTGATTTCGGCGGGGAGCTGTTTTTT. Protein: CATSDFGGELFF.

This clonotype was picked up many times. No DNA is shown, since the ends of the CDR3 on it are uncertain; the CDR3 is the one TCRdb lists. The V gene is TRBV29-1, the J gene TRBJ2-3; the table calls TRBD2, which could not be checked here. The CDR3 has 10 residues if both end residues are counted. Germline loops: CDR1 SQVTM, CDR2 ANQGSEA. CDR3 protein: CSVVAGGSYF.

At least ten counts were recorded for this clonotype. The chain couples TRBV5-6 to TRBJ2-3, with 9 bases aligning to TRBD1. V was pared by 0 bases and J by 4 bases, with 6 bases of the junction left unmatched. The CDR3 spans 16 residues. In germline, CDR1 is SGHDT, CDR2 YYEEEE. CDR3 loop: CASSLAGQGLADTQYF. CDR3 nucleotides: TGTGCCAGCAGCTTGGCGGGACAGGGCTTAGCAGATACGCAGTATTTT.

In this sample, this clonotype turned up many times. This chain joins TRBV4-1 and TRBJ2-5; D is undetermined. The CDR3 spans 13 residues. CDR1 MGHRA and CDR2 YSYEKL come from the germline V gene. V was clipped by 3 bases and J by 5 bases, with 10 bases between them. CDR3 loop: CASSQLRAETQYF. The CDR3 DNA follows: TGCGCCAGCAGCCAGCTTCGTGCGGAGACCCAGTACTTC.

This clonotype has at least ten counts. The chain joins TRBV12-3 or TRBV12-4 to TRBJ2-7; no firm D call. This CDR3 comprises 14 residues. With 2 bases removed from V and 2 bases from J, the gap between germline ends came to 10 bases. This CDR3 is CASSLSDGPYEQYF. The CDR3 DNA is TGTGCCAGCAGTTTAAGCGACGGACCCTACGAGCAGTACTTC.

The sample holds a few counts of this clonotype. This chain connects TRBV5-1 to TRBJ1-4; D gene ambiguous. Trimming stripped 2 bases from V and 0 bases from J, with 11 bases between. CDR1 is SGHRS, CDR2 YFSETQ, per germline. The CDR3 runs to 16 residues. The CDR3 region is CASSFSGPATNEKLFF. As DNA, the CDR3 is TGCGCCAGCAGCTTTTCCGGCCCTGCAACTAATGAAAAACTGTTTTTT.